These T cell receptor beta chains were read from a single sample in a study of CD8 T cells in ankylosing spondylitis. TCRdb redid the calling of the 5' RACE reads with MiXCR, one entry per CDR3 protein. Of some 130,000 distinct CDR3 sequences listed, around 7.9% were seen once; the top ten hold under 15%. The sample was blood, either unsorted or a sorted T cell fraction (not recorded which). Receptors originate from a female donor with ankylosing spondylitis or in good health (not recorded which). The conserved cysteine and the conserved F or W are not part of the CDR3 here.

>12|TRBV12-3/TRBV12-4|TRBJ1-6
ASSSGGSISPLH
>13|TRBV27|TRBJ1-1
ASSPRTGADRRAF
>13|TRBV9|TRBJ1-5
ASSVDADGGKPQH
>13|TRBV25-1|TRBJ1-6
ASRPQGFYNSPLH
>12|TRBV6-1|TRBJ1-6
ASTGRPDNSPLH
>10|TRBV20-1|TRBJ1-4
SASLFGEKLF
>14|TRBV7-3|TRBJ2-1
ASSLTTLAGYNEQF
>17|TRBV12-3/TRBV12-4|TRBJ2-5
ASSAQRLPGQAKGETQY
>11|TRBV20-1|TRBJ1-5
SARAPGRQPQH
>13|TRBV5-1|TRBJ2-1
ASSLQGNSYNEQF
>11|TRBV2|TRBJ2-3
ASSDGTANTQY
>12|TRBV4-1|TRBJ2-7
ASSHGTGVYEQY
>10|TRBV12-3/TRBV12-4|TRBJ2-2
ASSFLDGELF
>12|TRBV5-1|TRBJ2-3
ASSPSGGRDTQY
>9|TRBV23-1|TRBJ1-5
ASRLHQPQH
>14|TRBV11-2|TRBJ1-1
ASSQGTESLNTEAF
>11|TRBV11-3|TRBJ1-1
ASSLSSYTEAF
>11|TRBV6-1|TRBJ1-1
ASSLSRETEAF
>12|TRBV24-1|TRBJ2-3
ATSDRTGEDTQY
>12|TRBV28|TRBJ1-2
ASRRTGGNYGYT
>10|TRBV29-1|TRBJ1-1
SAGQPPNEAF
>15|TRBV5-1|TRBJ1-1
ASSLQGRGGFGTEAF
>14|TRBV20-1|TRBJ1-2
SARDPGTEDNYGYT
>12|TRBV28|TRBJ2-3
ASSQATSTDTQY
>13|TRBV20-1|TRBJ2-7
SARGLAGDTYEQY
>11|TRBV6-6|TRBJ1-5
ASSNNIGQPQH
>14|TRBV7-2|TRBJ2-2
ASSLAGGPNTGELF
>13|TRBV18|TRBJ2-7
ASSPGTGLSYEQY
>11|TRBV7-8|TRBJ2-1
ASSLNVVNEQF